This T cell receptor beta chain was found in a study of tumor-infiltrating lymphocytes in primary liver carcinoma. Note on this clonotype: One junction end does not reproduce the germline sequence, and a read error may be involved.

From unsorted bulk tissue weighing about 20-32 mg, DNA and RNA were co-extracted. A constant-region primer served to make TCR beta cDNA from about 500 ng total RNA. Amplification in three nested multiplex PCR rounds with slightly modified ARM-PCR gave rise to TCR beta libraries. A C-beta reverse primer and TRBV1-TRBV30 forward primers served in each of the first two PCR rounds, at approximately 10 cycles apiece. From the multiplex PCR reads, TCRdb called clonotypes with MiXCR, one entry per CDR3 protein. The table shows about 100,000 distinct CDR3 sequences, with roughly 70% occurring only once. CDR1 and CDR2 (germline): SGHAT, FQNNGV. The CDR3 consists of 15 residues.

This TCR was recovered from a man aged 35-49 years with primary liver carcinoma and hepatitis B virus infection. V is TRBV11-2 and J is TRBJ2-1; TRBD2 matches 7 bases. What was sequenced was tumor-adjacent normal liver tissue. CDR3 sequence (DNA): TGTGCCATCAGTCGGGCTAGCGGATCCTACAAAGAGCAGTTCTTC. It is translated as CAISRASGSYKEQFF.